This T cell receptor beta chain was identified in a study of T cell repertoires in cytomegalovirus infection. Study summary: TCR beta signatures that were public indicated CMV infection and matching HLA type. Whole-study results and caveats: There were carriers of CMV plus the relevant HLA, and cumulative public TCR beta family frequency identified them. Dominant in the ex vivo response were TCR beta clonotypes restricted by HLA-C and specific for CMV.

This clonotype was picked up a small number of times. Its antigen is undetermined. The CDR3 is 17 amino acids. V lost 0 bases to trimming and J lost 3 bases, with 16 bases between them. Germline CDR1 is LGHNA and CDR2 is YSLEER. Using its own MiXCR run on the reads, TCRdb lists one record per CDR3 protein. Of some 220,000 distinct CDR3 sequences listed, about 12% are singletons. The sequencing input was PBMCs. This rearrangement joins TRBV4-3 to TRBJ2-3; D may be TRBD1 or TRBD2 (7 bases each). This TCR was recovered from a human donor in good health (CMV status not recorded). Some clones in this sample may be carry-over from other donors' samples. Written as DNA, the CDR3 is TGCGCCAGCAGCCAAGAATGGGGCAGGGGGGGAACAGATACGCAGTATTTT. This codes for CASSQEWGRGGTDTQYF.